Below, one T cell receptor beta chain is given with its context. The data are from a study of monozygotic twins with inflammatory bowel disease. The CDR3 extends over 13 amino acids. Germline values: CDR1 SNHLY, CDR2 FYNNEI. TCRdb re-called the 5' RACE reads, yielding one record per CDR3 amino acid sequence without DNA. Recorded for this sample: about 210,000 distinct CDR3 sequences. The sample consisted of blood. This clonotype originated in a human donor with ulcerative colitis or Crohn's disease, or a healthy co-twin of an affected twin (not recorded which). This rearrangement joins TRBV2 to TRBJ2-1. The CDR3 here is CASTDSTYNEQFF.